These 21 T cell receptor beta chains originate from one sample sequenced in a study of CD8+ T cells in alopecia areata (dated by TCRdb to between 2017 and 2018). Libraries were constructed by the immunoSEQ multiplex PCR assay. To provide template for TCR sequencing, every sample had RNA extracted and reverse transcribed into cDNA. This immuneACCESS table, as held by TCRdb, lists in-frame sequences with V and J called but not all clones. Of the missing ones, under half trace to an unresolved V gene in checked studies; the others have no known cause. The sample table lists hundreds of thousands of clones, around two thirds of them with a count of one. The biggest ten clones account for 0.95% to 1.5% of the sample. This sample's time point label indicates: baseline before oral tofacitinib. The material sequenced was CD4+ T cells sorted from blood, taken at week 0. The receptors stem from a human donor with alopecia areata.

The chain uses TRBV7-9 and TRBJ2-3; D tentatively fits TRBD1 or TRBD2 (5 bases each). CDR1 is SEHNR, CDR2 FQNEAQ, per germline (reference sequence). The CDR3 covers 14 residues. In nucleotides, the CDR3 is TGTGCTAAAGGGTCCGGGACCCACACAGATACGCAGTATTTT. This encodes CAKGSGTHTDTQYF.

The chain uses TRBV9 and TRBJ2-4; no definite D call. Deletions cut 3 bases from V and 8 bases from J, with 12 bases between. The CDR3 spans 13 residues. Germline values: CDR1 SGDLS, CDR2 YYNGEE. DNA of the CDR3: TGTGCCAGCAGCGCCCGGCCAAATGACATTCAGTACTTC. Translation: CASSARPNDIQYF.

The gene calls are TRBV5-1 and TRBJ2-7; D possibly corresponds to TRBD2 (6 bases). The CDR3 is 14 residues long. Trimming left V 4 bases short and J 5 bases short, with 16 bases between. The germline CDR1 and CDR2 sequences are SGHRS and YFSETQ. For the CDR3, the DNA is TGCGCCAGCAGCGTGGAGGGTCGTCCGGACGAGCAGTACTTC. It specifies CASSVEGRPDEQYF.

CDR3 region: CASSLSEGTIYGYTF. CDR3 nucleotides: TGCGCCAGCAGCTTGTCCGAGGGTACAATCTATGGCTACACCTTC. V and J are TRBV5-1 and TRBJ1-2; D is unresolved. The CDR3 loop spans 15 amino acids. Trimming stripped 1 base from V and 4 bases from J, with 14 bases between. Germline V gives CDR1 SGHRS, CDR2 YFSETQ.

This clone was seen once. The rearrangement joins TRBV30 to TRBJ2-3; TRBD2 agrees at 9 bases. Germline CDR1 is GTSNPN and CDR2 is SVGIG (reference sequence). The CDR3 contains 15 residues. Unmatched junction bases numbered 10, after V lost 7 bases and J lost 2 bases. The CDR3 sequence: CAFYSGGDPTDTQYF. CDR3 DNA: TGTGCCTTCTATAGCGGGGGAGACCCCACAGATACGCAGTATTTT.

The CDR3 loop reads CASRPDRGDYGYTF. The CDR3 DNA follows: TGCGCCAGCAGACCTGACAGGGGGGACTATGGCTACACCTTC. The chain combines TRBV5-1 with TRBJ1-2; TRBD1 aligns across 9 bases. Germline CDR1 SGHRS, CDR2 YFSETQ. V lost 5 bases to trimming and J lost 3 bases; unmatched junction nucleotides: 5. This CDR3 region has 14 residues.

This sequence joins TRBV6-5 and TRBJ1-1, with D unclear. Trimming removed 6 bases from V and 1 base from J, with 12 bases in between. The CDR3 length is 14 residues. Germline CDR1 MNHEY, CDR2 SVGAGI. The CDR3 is CASRLRRANTEAFF. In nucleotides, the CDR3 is TGTGCCAGCAGACTTCGACGGGCGAACACTGAAGCTTTCTTT.

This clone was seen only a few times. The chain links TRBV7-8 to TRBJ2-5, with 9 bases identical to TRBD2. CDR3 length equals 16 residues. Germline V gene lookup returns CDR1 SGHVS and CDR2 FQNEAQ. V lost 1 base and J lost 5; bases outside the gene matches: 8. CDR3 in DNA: TGTGCCAGCAGCTTAGTTTGGCGGGGGGGCAGGGAGACCCAGTACTTC. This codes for CASSLVWRGGRETQYF.

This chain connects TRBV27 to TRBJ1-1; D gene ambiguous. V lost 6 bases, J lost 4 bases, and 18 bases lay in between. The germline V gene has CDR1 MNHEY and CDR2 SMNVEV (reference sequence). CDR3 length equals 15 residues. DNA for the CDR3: TGTGCCAGCAGCTACGTACCCTCATGGGGCACTGAAGCTTTCTTT. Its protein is CASSYVPSWGTEAFF.

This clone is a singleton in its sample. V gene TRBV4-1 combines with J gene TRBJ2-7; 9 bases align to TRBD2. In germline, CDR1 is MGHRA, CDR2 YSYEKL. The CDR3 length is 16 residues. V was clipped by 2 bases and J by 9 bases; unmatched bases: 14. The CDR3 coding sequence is TGCGCCAGCAGCCAATTCTCCGGGACTAGCACTGGGAGGCAGTACTTC. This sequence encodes CASSQFSGTSTGRQYF.

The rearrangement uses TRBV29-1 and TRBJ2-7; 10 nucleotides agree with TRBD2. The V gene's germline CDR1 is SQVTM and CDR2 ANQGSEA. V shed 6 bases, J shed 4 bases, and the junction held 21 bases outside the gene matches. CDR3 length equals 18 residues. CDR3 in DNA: TGCAGCGTGATTACCTCGGGACTAGCGAACACCCGTAGTTACGAGCAGTACTTC. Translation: CSVITSGLANTRSYEQYF.

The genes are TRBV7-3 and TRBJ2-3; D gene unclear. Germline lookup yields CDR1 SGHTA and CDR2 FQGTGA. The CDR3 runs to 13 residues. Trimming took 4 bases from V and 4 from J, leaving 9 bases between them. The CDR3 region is CASSSTPPDTQYF. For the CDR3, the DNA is TGTGCCAGCAGCTCCACCCCCCCAGATACGCAGTATTTT. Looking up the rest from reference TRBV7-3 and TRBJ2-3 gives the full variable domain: GAGVSQTPSNKVTEKGKYVELRCDPISGHTALYWYRQSLGQGPEFLIYFQGTGAADDSGLPNDRFFAVRPEGSVSTLKIQRTERGDSAVYLCASSSTPPDTQYFGPGTRLTVL.

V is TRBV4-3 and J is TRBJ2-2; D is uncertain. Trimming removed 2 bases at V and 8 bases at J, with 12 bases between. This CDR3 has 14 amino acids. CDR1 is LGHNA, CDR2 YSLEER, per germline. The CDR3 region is CASSQLLQSGELFF. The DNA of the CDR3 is TGCGCCAGCAGCCAACTGCTCCAAAGTGGGGAGCTGTTTTTT.

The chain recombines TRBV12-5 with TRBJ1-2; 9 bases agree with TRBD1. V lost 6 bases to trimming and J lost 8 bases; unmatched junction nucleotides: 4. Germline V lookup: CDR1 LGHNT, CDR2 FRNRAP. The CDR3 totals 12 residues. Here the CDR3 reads CASGGDRAGYTF. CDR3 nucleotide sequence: TGTGCTAGTGGAGGGGACAGGGCGGGCTACACCTTC.

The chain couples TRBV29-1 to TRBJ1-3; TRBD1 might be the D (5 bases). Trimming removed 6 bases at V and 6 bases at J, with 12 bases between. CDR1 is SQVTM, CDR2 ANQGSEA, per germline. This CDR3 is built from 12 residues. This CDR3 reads CSVSQGKNTIYF. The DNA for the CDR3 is TGCAGCGTGAGCCAGGGAAAAAACACCATATATTTT.

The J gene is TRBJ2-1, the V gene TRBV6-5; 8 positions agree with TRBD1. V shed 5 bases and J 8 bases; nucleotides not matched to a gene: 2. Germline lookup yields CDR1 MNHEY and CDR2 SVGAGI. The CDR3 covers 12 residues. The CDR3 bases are TGTGCCAGCAGTGACAGGGGAGATGAGCAGTTCTTC. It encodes CASSDRGDEQFF.

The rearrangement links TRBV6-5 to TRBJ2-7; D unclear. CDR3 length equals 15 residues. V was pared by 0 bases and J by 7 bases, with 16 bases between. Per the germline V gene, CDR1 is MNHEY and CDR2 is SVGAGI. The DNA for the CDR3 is TGTGCCAGCAGTTACTCGTCTGGGCCCTTTTGGGAGCAGTACTTC. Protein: CASSYSSGPFWEQYF.

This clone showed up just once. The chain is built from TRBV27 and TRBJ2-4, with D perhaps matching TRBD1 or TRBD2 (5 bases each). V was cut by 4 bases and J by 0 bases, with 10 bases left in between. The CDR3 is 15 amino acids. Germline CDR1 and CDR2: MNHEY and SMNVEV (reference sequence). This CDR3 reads CASSSGPLAKNIQYF. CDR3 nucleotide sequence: TGTGCCAGCAGTTCGGGACCCTTAGCCAAAAACATTCAGTACTTC.

The CDR3, as DNA: TGTGCCAGCTCCCTCGACACACCGAACACTGAAGCTTTCTTT. This encodes CASSLDTPNTEAFF. The chain recombines TRBV2 with TRBJ1-1; unclear D gene. CDR1 is SNHLY, CDR2 FYNNEI, per germline. The germline V and J ends were trimmed by 8 bases and 1 base, with 14 bases remaining between them. The CDR3 has 14 amino acids. The full variable domain, with the rest looked up from reference TRBV2 and TRBJ1-1, is EPEVTQTPSHQVTQMGQEVILRCVPISNHLYFYWYRQILGQKVEFLVSFYNNEISEKSEIFDDQFSVERPDGSNFTLKIRSTKLEDSAMYFCASSLDTPNTEAFFGQGTRLTVV.

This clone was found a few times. CDR3 protein: CAWSVRMAGPMVYEQYF. Here the CDR3 DNA reads TGTGCCTGGAGTGTACGGATGGCAGGGCCAATGGTATACGAGCAGTACTTC. This chain connects TRBV30 to TRBJ2-7, with TRBD1 as a possible D gene (5 bases). Deletions cut 0 bases from V and 4 bases from J, with 22 bases between. The germline gives CDR1 GTSNPN, CDR2 SVGIG (reference sequence). The CDR3 loop spans 17 amino acids.

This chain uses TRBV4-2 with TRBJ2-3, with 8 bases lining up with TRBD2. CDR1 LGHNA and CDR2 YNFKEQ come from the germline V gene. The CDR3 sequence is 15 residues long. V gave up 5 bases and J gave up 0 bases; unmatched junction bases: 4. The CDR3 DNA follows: TGTGCCAGCAGCTCTCAGCGGGGGAGCACAGATACGCAGTATTTT. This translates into CASSSQRGSTDTQYF.